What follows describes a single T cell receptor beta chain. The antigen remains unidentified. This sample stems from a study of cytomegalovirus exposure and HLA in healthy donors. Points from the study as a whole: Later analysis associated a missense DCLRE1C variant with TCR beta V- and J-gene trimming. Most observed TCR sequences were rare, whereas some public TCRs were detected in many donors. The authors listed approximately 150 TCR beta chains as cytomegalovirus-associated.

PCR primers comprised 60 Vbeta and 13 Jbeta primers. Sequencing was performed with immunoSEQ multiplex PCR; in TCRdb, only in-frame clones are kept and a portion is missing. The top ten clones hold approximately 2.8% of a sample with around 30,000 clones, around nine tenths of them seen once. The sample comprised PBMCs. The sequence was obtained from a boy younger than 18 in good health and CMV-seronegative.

The DNA for the CDR3 is TGTGCCAGCAATAACAAGCGGAAAGAGACCCAGTACTTC. Translation gives CASNNKRKETQYF. The V and J genes are TRBV6-5 and TRBJ2-5; D may be TRBD2 (5 bases). The V end lost 7 bases, the J end lost 3 bases, and 12 bases lay between the germline ends. The CDR3 is made up of 13 amino acids. Looked up from germline, CDR1 is MNHEY and CDR2 is SVGAGI.